A single sample gave rise to the 9 T cell receptor beta chains below, sequenced in a study of T cells in localized non-small cell lung cancer. The protocol was immunoSEQ multiplex PCR, while the TCRdb copy is restricted to in-frame clones and leaves out a portion. The table shows several hundred clones, with 20% to 25% occurring only once. The sequencing here drew on lung tumor tissue, taken before any cancer treatment. The receptors here all came from a male donor aged 60 or over with stage III squamous cell lung carcinoma.

The rearrangement links TRBV28 to TRBJ1-4, with unresolved D. Germline loops: CDR1 MDHEN, CDR2 SYDVKM. The CDR3 covers 16 residues. The germline V and J ends were trimmed by 1 base and 13 bases, with 22 bases remaining between them. The CDR3 loop is CASSLFAGGGENGLFF. In DNA, the CDR3 is TGTGCCAGCAGTTTATTTGCAGGTGGTGGGGAAAATGGACTGTTTTTT.

This clone was recorded a few times. The CDR3 region is CASIRTGGNQPQHF. The DNA for the CDR3 is TGTGCCAGCATCAGGACAGGGGGGAATCAGCCCCAGCATTTT. The gene calls are TRBV12-5 and TRBJ1-5, with 10 positions matching TRBD1. The germline V gene encodes CDR1 LGHNT and CDR2 FRNRAP. This CDR3 is 14 amino acids long.

The V and J genes are TRBV18 and TRBJ2-1; 12 bases fit TRBD2. The CDR3 is 16 amino acids. In germline, CDR1 is KGHSH, CDR2 LQKENI. V lost 3 bases and J lost 7; bases outside the gene matches: 7. The CDR3 sequence: CASSPPGLAGKNEQFF. CDR3 sequence (DNA): TGTGCCAGCTCACCTCCTGGACTAGCGGGGAAAAATGAGCAGTTCTTC.

This CDR3 is CASSSTGAGSGANVLTF. The DNA for the CDR3 is TGTGCCAGCTCATCGACAGGGGCGGGATCTGGGGCCAACGTCCTGACTTTC. The V gene is TRBV18, the J gene TRBJ2-6; 8 positions match TRBD1. The CDR3 totals 17 residues. The ends lost 5 bases at V and 1 base at J; junction bases unmatched: 7. Looked up from germline, CDR1 is KGHSH and CDR2 is LQKENI.

This clone ranks as medium-sized. The chain has TRBV7-2 and TRBJ1-1; the D gene is possibly TRBD1 (6 bases). The V end was cut by 4 bases, the J end by 4 bases, with 10 bases between. Germline assignment: CDR1 SGHTA and CDR2 FQGNSA. The CDR3 is 13 residues long. In DNA, the CDR3 is TGTGCCAGCAGCTACAGGGATGGCACTGAAGCTTTCTTT. This sequence encodes CASSYRDGTEAFF.

The chain carries TRBV12-5 and TRBJ1-5; D is unresolved. The germline V gene has CDR1 LGHNT and CDR2 FRNRAP. The CDR3 spans 18 residues. The V gene lost 2 bases and the J gene lost 4 bases, with 21 bases spanning the gap. In DNA, the CDR3 is TGTGCTAGTGGTTTGTCCCGCACAAACAGTCTTTGGAATCAGCCCCAGCATTTT. The encoded protein is CASGLSRTNSLWNQPQHF.

The chain has TRBV19 and TRBJ2-5; D tentatively fits TRBD1 or TRBD2 (7 bases each). This CDR3 contains 14 residues. Germline lookup yields CDR1 LNHDA and CDR2 SQIVND (reference sequence). Trimming took 6 bases from V and 4 from J, leaving 15 bases between them. The CDR3, as DNA: TGTGCCAGTAGAGGGAGGGGGCGAGGAGAGACCCAGTACTTC. It yields the protein CASRGRGRGETQYF.

The chain employs TRBV12-5 and TRBJ2-7; tentatively, D is TRBD1 (6 bases). The germline gives CDR1 LGHNT, CDR2 FRNRAP. The CDR3 is made up of 17 amino acids. The germline V and J ends were trimmed by 0 bases and 3 bases, with 18 bases remaining between them. CDR3 nucleotide sequence: TGTGCTAGTGGTTTGGTATATCTTCGGACAGCCCACTACGAGCAGTACTTC. Encoded protein: CASGLVYLRTAHYEQYF.

This chain links TRBV5-1 with TRBJ2-3; D gene uncertain. V was shortened by 4 bases and J by 0 bases, with 18 bases between the two germline ends. This CDR3 is built from 17 residues. In germline, CDR1 is SGHRS, CDR2 YFSETQ. CDR3 amino acids: CASSLTGQSSSTDTQYF. The CDR3 DNA reads TGCGCCAGCAGCCTGACGGGCCAATCCTCTAGCACAGATACGCAGTATTTT.